These 18 T cell receptor beta chains originate from one sample sequenced in a study of cytomegalovirus exposure and HLA in healthy donors. Primers: 60 Vbeta forward and 13 Jbeta reverse. Sequencing used immunoSEQ multiplex PCR; TCRdb keeps in-frame clones, though not all of them. Counted here are approximately 110,000 clones, approximately 80% occurring once; the ten biggest clones make up 0.24%. The specimen was PBMCs. These receptors came from a man between 45 and 60 years old in good health and CMV-seronegative.

This sequence joins TRBV9 and TRBJ1-1; maybe TRBD1 (6 bases). The V end lost 0 bases, the J end lost 4 bases, and 10 bases lay between the germline ends. This CDR3 spans 14 amino acids. From germline, CDR1 is SGDLS and CDR2 YYNGEE. The CDR3 region is CASSVGQGSTEAFF. DNA of the CDR3: TGTGCCAGCAGCGTAGGCCAGGGGAGCACTGAAGCTTTCTTT.

V and J are TRBV10-3 and TRBJ2-1; 7 nucleotides match TRBD2. CDR1 and CDR2 from the germline V gene are ENHRY and SYGVKD. Trimming at V came to 4 bases and at J to 4 bases, leaving 7 bases not matched to a gene. CDR3 length: 15 amino acids. DNA of the CDR3: TGTGCCATCAGTGGAACCGGGACTAATTACAATGAGCAGTTCTTC. The encoded protein is CAISGTGTNYNEQFF.

The V gene is TRBV18, the J gene TRBJ2-7, with D possibly matching TRBD1 (5 bases). Trimming cost V 4 bases and J 6 bases, with 10 bases left between them. The CDR3 is 12 residues long. CDR1 and CDR2 (germline): KGHSH, LQKENI. In DNA form, the CDR3 reads TGTGCCAGCTCACATAGGGGCGGCGAGCAGTACTTC. This gives the protein CASSHRGGEQYF.

In this sample, this clone turned up once. The chain recombines TRBV2 with TRBJ1-2; 7 bases match TRBD1. With 3 bases clipped from V and 3 bases from J, the junction kept 1 base outside the gene matches. Germline assignment: CDR1 SNHLY and CDR2 FYNNEI. The CDR3 covers 13 residues. CDR3 residues: CASSDGTDYGYTF. DNA for the CDR3: TGTGCCAGCAGTGATGGGACAGACTATGGCTACACCTTC.

The table lists this clone with a count of one. The chain links TRBV7-8 to TRBJ2-2; 9 positions match TRBD1. V shed 5 bases and J 6 bases; nucleotides not matched to a gene: 7. Germline CDR1 reads SGHVS; CDR2 reads FQNEAQ. CDR3 length equals 15 residues. In DNA form, the CDR3 reads TGTGCCAGCAGCGTCGGGACAGGGTCTCCCGGGGAGCTGTTTTTT. Protein sequence: CASSVGTGSPGELFF.

This clone occurred a few times. CDR3 nucleotide sequence: TGTGCCAGCAGTTTATCACGAGGTATCAATCAGCCCCAGCATTTT. Translated, it gives CASSLSRGINQPQHF. This chain uses TRBV27 with TRBJ1-5, with unresolved D. There are 15 residues in the CDR3. The germline gives CDR1 MNHEY, CDR2 SMNVEV (reference sequence). The V end lost 0 bases, the J end lost 3 bases, and 9 bases lay between the germline ends.

This chain uses TRBV9 with TRBJ2-5, with D unclear. With 5 bases removed from V and 1 base from J, the gap between germline ends came to 12 bases. Germline V CDR1 and CDR2: SGDLS, YYNGEE. The CDR3 contains 14 residues. Here the CDR3 DNA reads TGTGCCAGCAGTAGCCTTGGTAGCCAAGAGACCCAGTACTTC. The encoded protein is CASSSLGSQETQYF.

The chain carries TRBV19 and TRBJ1-4; 9 bases are a match to TRBD1. This CDR3 is 15 amino acids long. Per germline, CDR1 LNHDA and CDR2 SQIVND (reference sequence). J gave up 10 bases and V 4 bases, and 10 bases lay outside the gene matches. The CDR3 loop reads CASSTPGQGYRKLFF. CDR3 DNA: TGTGCCAGTAGTACCCCGGGACAGGGATATAGAAAACTGTTTTTT.

V gene TRBV6-5 combines with J gene TRBJ2-5; D perhaps matches TRBD1 (6 bases). Per germline, CDR1 MNHEY and CDR2 SVGAGI. Trimming left V 4 bases short and J 1 base short, with 10 bases between. CDR3 length equals 14 residues. The CDR3 region is CASSSQGVQETQYF. In DNA form, the CDR3 reads TGTGCCAGCAGTTCACAGGGTGTCCAAGAGACCCAGTACTTC.

J is TRBJ2-6 and V is TRBV7-2; maybe TRBD1 (6 bases). The V gene lost 3 bases and the J gene lost 0 bases, with 15 bases spanning the gap. The CDR3 has 18 residues. Germline values: CDR1 SGHTA, CDR2 FQGNSA. The CDR3 loop is CASSFRDTAASGANVLTF. CDR3 bases: TGTGCCAGCAGCTTCAGGGACACCGCGGCCTCTGGGGCCAACGTCCTGACTTTC. The complete variable domain, with remaining parts taken from reference TRBV7-2 and TRBJ2-6, reads GAGVSQSPSNKVTEKGKDVELRCDPISGHTALYWYRQSLGQGLEFLIYFQGNSAPDKSGLPSDRFSAERTGGSVSTLTIQRTQQEDSAVYLCASSFRDTAASGANVLTFGAGSRLTVL.

The CDR3 here is CASMGAVFSYEQYF. The CDR3 bases are TGTGCCAGCATGGGTGCGGTCTTCTCCTACGAGCAGTACTTC. The V and J genes are TRBV28 and TRBJ2-7; no firm D call. The germline V and J ends were trimmed by 7 bases and 0 bases, with 13 bases remaining between them. This CDR3 spans 14 amino acids. Germline assignment: CDR1 MDHEN and CDR2 SYDVKM.

The chain employs TRBV15 and TRBJ2-6; 7 bases map to TRBD1. This CDR3 contains 13 residues. The trim removed 7 bases at V and 10 bases at J, leaving 7 bases unmatched. The germline gives CDR1 LNHNV, CDR2 YYDKDF (reference sequence). The CDR3 region is CATTTDRVNVLTF. The DNA of the CDR3 is TGTGCCACCACCACAGACAGGGTAAACGTCCTGACTTTC.

The gene calls are TRBV7-2 and TRBJ2-3; 9 nucleotides match TRBD2. V was clipped by 1 base and J by 2 bases; unmatched bases: 4. Looked up from germline, CDR1 is SGHTA and CDR2 is FQGNSA. CDR3 length equals 16 residues. For the CDR3, the DNA is TGTGCCAGCAGCTTAGGGCTAGCGGGGTCCACAGATACGCAGTATTTT. Translated: CASSLGLAGSTDTQYF. The full variable domain, its missing parts supplied by reference TRBV7-2 and TRBJ2-3, is GAGVSQSPSNKVTEKGKDVELRCDPISGHTALYWYRQSLGQGLEFLIYFQGNSAPDKSGLPSDRFSAERTGGSVSTLTIQRTQQEDSAVYLCASSLGLAGSTDTQYFGPGTRLTVL.

This clone was counted between two and nine times. The V and J genes are TRBV6-1 and TRBJ2-2; TRBD2 matches at 7 bases. CDR3 length equals 15 residues. CDR1 and CDR2 from the germline V gene are MNHNS and SASEGT. J gave up 8 bases and V 6 bases, and 12 bases lay outside the gene matches. The CDR3 reads CASRTTGLHRGELFF. CDR3 bases: TGTGCCAGCAGAACAACGGGACTACACCGAGGGGAGCTGTTTTTT.

The V gene is TRBV4-3, the J gene TRBJ1-1; 8 bases line up with TRBD1. The CDR3 is made up of 14 amino acids. V shed 1 base, J shed 4 bases, and the junction held 2 bases outside the gene matches. CDR1 and CDR2 (germline): LGHNA, YSLEER. This CDR3 reads CASSQGTGITEAFF. The CDR3 DNA follows: TGCGCCAGCAGCCAAGGGACAGGGATCACTGAAGCTTTCTTT.

The chain recombines TRBV5-1 with TRBJ2-2; 9 bases are a match to TRBD1. Trimming at V came to 7 bases and at J to 6 bases, leaving 7 bases not matched to a gene. CDR3 size: 14 residues. The germline gives CDR1 SGHRS, CDR2 YFSETQ. The CDR3 here is CASGDRAFSGELFF. Here the CDR3 DNA reads TGCGCCAGCGGGGACAGGGCGTTCTCCGGGGAGCTGTTTTTT.

DNA for the CDR3: TGTGCCTGGGGGACAGCTCTGGGCTATGGCTACACCTTC. Translation gives CAWGTALGYGYTF. The J gene is TRBJ1-2, the V gene TRBV30, with 7 nucleotides matching TRBD1. This CDR3 has 13 residues. The germline V gene encodes CDR1 GTSNPN and CDR2 SVGIG (reference sequence). The V segment lost 5 bases and the J segment 4 bases; nucleotides outside the gene matches: 7. Full variable domain (missing parts from reference TRBV30 and TRBJ1-2): SQTIHQWPATLVQPVGSPLSLECTVEGTSNPNLYWYRQAAGRGLQLLFYSVGIGQISSEVPQNLSASRPQDRQFILSSKKLLLSDSGFYLCAWGTALGYGYTFGSGTRLTVV.

This rearrangement joins TRBV18 to TRBJ1-5, with a possible D match to TRBD1 (5 bases). Trimming cost V 0 bases and J 5 bases, with 17 bases left between them. The CDR3 is 17 residues long. Germline CDR1 reads KGHSH; CDR2 reads LQKENI. The DNA of the CDR3 is TGTGCCAGCTCACCACCCGGGGGAGGTTCGTCCCATCAGCCCCAGCATTTT. It yields the protein CASSPPGGGSSHQPQHF.